What follows are 29 T cell receptor beta chains derived from one specimen sequenced in a study of T cells after yellow fever vaccination. TCRdb called the 5' RACE reads again in MiXCR, with one record for every CDR3 protein. The sample consists of 300,000 to 400,000 distinct CDR3 sequences, approximately 8% of them appearing once. The material sequenced was PBMCs, taken about 49 days after the first yellow fever vaccination. Every receptor here comes from a man aged 18 to 29 who received the YFV17D yellow fever vaccine.

Only a few counts were recorded for this clonotype. The chain carries TRBV7-2 and TRBJ2-3; maybe TRBD2 (5 bases). Germline lookup yields CDR1 SGHTA and CDR2 FQGNSA. V gave up 6 bases and J gave up 0 bases, with 10 bases separating them. The CDR3 is made up of 14 amino acids. CDR3 nucleotide sequence: TGTGCCAGCAGACCCAGCGGAAGCACAGATACGCAGTATTTT. Translating it yields CASRPSGSTDTQYF.

With respect to this clonotype: The junction does not match germline at one end; this may be a read error. The V call is TRBV20-1, the J call TRBJ1-5, with TRBD1 matching 7 bases. The CDR3 consists of 16 residues. Germline loops: CDR1 DFQATT, CDR2 SNEGSKA (reference sequence). The CDR3 loop is CCARDTVGQGGQPQHF. The CDR3 nucleotides are TGCTGTGCTAGAGATACGGTTGGTCAGGGGGGCCAGCCCCAGCATTTT.

This clonotype was recorded once. V usage is TRBV7-6 and J usage is TRBJ2-3; D remains ambiguous. The ends were cut back, 3 bases at V and 6 bases at J, with 16 bases in the middle. Germline V gene data show CDR1 as SGHVS and CDR2 as FNYEAQ. The CDR3 contains 15 residues. The CDR3 DNA reads TGTGCCAGCAGCTTCGTAAAGTCGCCGTGGGATACGCAGTATTTT. This codes for CASSFVKSPWDTQYF.

The gene calls are TRBV5-8 and TRBJ2-7; TRBD2 is a possible D gene (5 bases). CDR1 SGHTS and CDR2 YDEGEE come from the germline V gene. The CDR3 runs 12 residues. The germline V and J ends were trimmed by 4 bases and 5 bases, with 10 bases remaining between them. In nucleotides, the CDR3 is TGTGCCAGCAGCCTCCCCGGGAACGAGCAGTACTTC. Protein product: CASSLPGNEQYF.

The gene calls are TRBV4-3 and TRBJ2-7; tentatively, D is TRBD1 (7 bases). The CDR3 length is 15 residues. The germline CDR1 and CDR2 sequences are LGHNA and YSLEER. V was shortened by 4 bases and J by 8 bases, with 21 bases between the two germline ends. The CDR3 nucleotides are TGCGCCAGCAGCCCAGCGGGCAACAGGGGTGAACAGCAGTACTTC. This codes for CASSPAGNRGEQQYF.

This clonotype has a handful of counts. The CDR3 spells CASSLGATEQYV. The CDR3 region has the DNA TGTGCCAGCAGCTTAGGAGCGACTGAGCAGTACGTC. The chain uses TRBV5-4 and TRBJ2-7; D is undetermined. In germline, CDR1 is SGHNT, CDR2 YYREEE (reference sequence). The ends were cut back, 2 bases at V and 7 bases at J, with 10 bases in the middle. This CDR3 spans 12 amino acids.

The table lists this clonotype with many counts. This chain uses TRBV5-1 with TRBJ2-5, with TRBD2 as a possible D gene (6 bases). This CDR3 spans 15 amino acids. Per the germline V gene, CDR1 is SGHRS and CDR2 is YFSETQ. Trimming took off 4 bases at V and 2 bases at J, with 15 bases between the two ends. CDR3 in DNA: TGCGCCAGCAGCGGCAGCGCGGGGATTCAAGAGACCCAGTACTTC. Translated, it gives CASSGSAGIQETQYF. Full variable domain (remainder filled in from reference TRBV5-1 and TRBJ2-5): KAGVTQTPRYLIKTRGQQVTLSCSPISGHRSVSWYQQTPGQGLQFLFEYFSETQRNKGNFPGRFSGRQFSNSRSEMNVSTLELGDSALYLCASSGSAGIQETQYFGPGTRLLVL.

This clonotype was seen more than once but under ten times. The gene calls are TRBV20-1 and TRBJ2-2; D may be TRBD2 (6 bases). V lost 3 bases, J lost 6 bases, and 8 bases lay in between. The length of the CDR3 is 12 residues. Germline V lookup: CDR1 DFQATT, CDR2 SNEGSKA (reference sequence). The CDR3 DNA sequence: TGCAGTGCTAGCGGGGACTCCGGGGAGCTGTTTTTT. Amino acids: CSASGDSGELFF.

This clonotype has just a few counts. This sequence joins TRBV20-1 and TRBJ2-2; D ambiguous. Germline V CDR1 and CDR2: DFQATT, SNEGSKA (reference sequence). CDR3 size: 15 residues. Trimming pared 2 bases from V and 0 bases from J, leaving 10 bases between. The CDR3 loop reads CSARRTVANTGELFF. The CDR3 bases are TGCAGTGCTAGAAGGACCGTAGCGAACACCGGGGAGCTGTTTTTT.

The chain links TRBV20-1 to TRBJ1-3, with D possibly being TRBD1 (5 bases). The germline CDR1 and CDR2 sequences are DFQATT and SNEGSKA (reference sequence). Trimming removed 0 bases from V and 0 bases from J, with 9 bases in between. The CDR3 covers 15 residues. The CDR3, as DNA: TGCAGTGCTAGAGATAGGACACTCTCTGGAAACACCATATATTTT. Translation: CSARDRTLSGNTIYF.

This clonotype was seen a few times. CDR3 DNA: TGCGCCAGCAGCCAAGAAAGCTCTGGAAACACCATATATTTT. Translated, it gives CASSQESSGNTIYF. This chain connects TRBV4-3 to TRBJ1-3; D is ambiguous. In germline, CDR1 is LGHNA, CDR2 YSLEER. The CDR3 spans 14 residues. Trimming cost V 0 bases and J 0 bases, with 3 bases left between them.

This chain joins TRBV7-8 and TRBJ1-2; 9 bases are a match to TRBD1. The CDR3 consists of 14 residues. Germline V gives CDR1 SGHVS, CDR2 FQNEAQ. V was pared by 5 bases and J by 4 bases, with 5 bases of the junction left unmatched. In nucleotides, the CDR3 is TGTGCCAGCAGCGAACAGGGGGCAGTCTATGGCTACACCTTC. It yields the protein CASSEQGAVYGYTF.

This clonotype has just a few counts. V and J are TRBV9 and TRBJ1-1; D unresolved. The CDR3 has 14 amino acids. Germline-derived CDR1 and CDR2 are SGDLS and YYNGEE. V was pared by 4 bases and J by 1 base, with 11 bases between. DNA of the CDR3: TGTGCCAGCAGCCCCCTGTGGACGAACACTGAAGCTTTCTTT. Its protein product is CASSPLWTNTEAFF.

The gene calls are TRBV23-1 and TRBJ2-1; 10 nucleotides agree with TRBD1. TRBV23-1 qualifies as an ORF whose function is uncertain. Unmatched junction bases numbered 1, after V lost 2 bases and J lost 6 bases. The CDR3 contains 14 residues. CDR3 in DNA: TGCGCCAGCAGTCAAGGGGACAGGGGCAATGAGCAGTTCTTC. It codes for CASSQGDRGNEQFF.

Many counts were recorded for this clonotype. V is TRBV6-2 or TRBV6-3 and J is TRBJ2-3; 11 bases fit TRBD2. The CDR3 extends over 16 amino acids. The germline V gene has CDR1 MNHEY and CDR2 SVGEGT. Unmatched junction bases numbered 5, after V lost 2 bases and J lost 4 bases. CDR3 protein: CASSYVTSGESDTQYF. The CDR3 bases are TGTGCCAGCAGTTACGTGACTAGCGGGGAGTCAGATACGCAGTATTTT.

The V and J genes are TRBV5-1 and TRBJ2-5; D is uncertain. V lost 4 bases, J lost 5 bases, and 15 bases lay in between. The CDR3 is 14 amino acids. CDR1 SGHRS and CDR2 YFSETQ come from the germline V gene. The CDR3 nucleotides are TGCGCCAGCAGCCGAAAGGGCCCTGAGGAGACCCAGTACTTC. This translates into CASSRKGPEETQYF.

The count of this clonotype is one. The chain's CDR3 is CTFSLMLRGVGMNTEAFF. In DNA form, the CDR3 reads TGTACCTTCAGTTTAATGTTAAGAGGGGTTGGGATGAACACTGAAGCTTTCTTT. The genes are TRBV2 and TRBJ1-1; D is perhaps TRBD1 (5 bases). Looked up from germline, CDR1 is SNHLY and CDR2 is FYNNEI. The CDR3 totals 18 residues.

V is TRBV5-1 and J is TRBJ2-7; 12 nucleotides align to TRBD1. The CDR3 runs 16 residues. J was trimmed by 3 bases and V by 4 bases; bases with no gene match: 8. The germline gives CDR1 SGHRS, CDR2 YFSETQ. The CDR3 loop is CASSPSGTGGDYEQYV. The CDR3 DNA sequence: TGCGCCAGCAGCCCGTCCGGGACAGGGGGCGACTACGAGCAGTACGTC.

This clonotype was counted at least ten times. This chain joins TRBV20-1 and TRBJ2-2; D uncertain. The germline V gene encodes CDR1 DFQATT and CDR2 SNEGSKA (reference sequence). Trimming removed 4 bases at V and 9 bases at J, with 12 bases between. The CDR3 has 12 residues. For the CDR3, the DNA is TGCAGTGCTAAGTTGTCAGCTAGGGAGCTGTTTTTT. This translates into CSAKLSARELFF.

This clonotype has only a few counts. The rearrangement links TRBV6-5 to TRBJ1-5; 10 bases fit TRBD1. CDR3 size: 14 residues. Germline V gene lookup returns CDR1 MNHEY and CDR2 SVGAGI. J was trimmed by 7 bases and V by 6 bases; bases with no gene match: 6. CDR3 loop: CASRRTGGRQPQHF. DNA for the CDR3: TGTGCCAGCAGGAGGACAGGGGGAAGGCAGCCCCAGCATTTT.

The chain joins TRBV7-2 to TRBJ2-7; 8 positions agree with TRBD2. Germline CDR1 SGHTA, CDR2 FQGNSA. The CDR3 contains 15 residues. Trimming at V came to 1 base and at J to 2 bases, leaving 4 bases not matched to a gene. DNA for the CDR3: TGTGCCAGCAGCTTAGTTGTTAGCGGGGCCTACGAGCAGTACTTC. Its translation is CASSLVVSGAYEQYF.

The gene calls are TRBV18 and TRBJ1-4; the match to TRBD1 covers 9 bases. Germline lookup yields CDR1 KGHSH and CDR2 LQKENI. The CDR3 covers 15 residues. V gave up 2 bases and J gave up 7 bases; unmatched junction bases: 5. This chain's CDR3 is CASSPGTGTGEKLFF. The CDR3 nucleotides are TGTGCCAGCTCACCAGGGACAGGGACGGGTGAAAAACTGTTTTTT.

This clonotype was found a few times. The rearrangement uses TRBV19 and TRBJ2-7, with TRBD2 matching over 11 bases. V was pared by 3 bases and J by 2 bases, with 6 bases of the junction left unmatched. The CDR3 has 16 residues. From germline, CDR1 is LNHDA and CDR2 SQIVND (reference sequence). CDR3 DNA sequence: TGTGCCAGTAGTATCACTCCTAGCGGGGGGACCTACGAGCAGTACTTC. Protein product: CASSITPSGGTYEQYF.

In its sample, this clonotype was seen many times. The chain links TRBV20-1 to TRBJ2-1; 7 nucleotides align to TRBD2. The V segment lost 3 bases and the J segment 0 bases; nucleotides outside the gene matches: 5. Germline V gives CDR1 DFQATT, CDR2 SNEGSKA (reference sequence). This CDR3 has 15 amino acids. DNA of the CDR3: TGCAGTGCTAGGCCCCTAGCGGTCTCCTACAATGAGCAGTTCTTC. Translated: CSARPLAVSYNEQFF.

At least ten counts were recorded for this clonotype. V gene TRBV5-1 combines with J gene TRBJ2-3; maybe TRBD2 (6 bases). The germline V and J ends were trimmed by 4 bases and 2 bases, with 17 bases remaining between them. Germline lookup yields CDR1 SGHRS and CDR2 YFSETQ. The CDR3 length is 16 residues. The CDR3 nucleotides are TGCGCCAGCAGCGCCCGAGGAGGCGGGAACACAGATACGCAGTATTTT. It codes for CASSARGGGNTDTQYF.

This sequence joins TRBV1 and TRBJ2-6; the D call TRBD1 from the table was never checked on the DNA. TRBV1 has pseudogene status. The CDR3 has 16 residues. CDR3 protein: CSAVNATISGANVLTF. The CDR3 region has the DNA TGCAGCGCCGTCAACGCCACGATCTCTGGGGCCAACGTCCTGACTTTC.

V is TRBV7-9 and J is TRBJ2-7; 9 bases align to TRBD2. After removal of 7 bases from V and 0 bases from J, the junction contained 10 bases not matched to a gene. The CDR3 covers 16 residues. Germline-derived CDR1 and CDR2 are SEHNR and FQNEAQ (reference sequence). As DNA, the CDR3 is TGTGCCAGCATCCAGGCGGGGGGGGGCAACTCCTACGAGCAGTACTTC. Translated, it gives CASIQAGGGNSYEQYF.

The table lists this clonotype with a few counts. The chain employs TRBV25-1 and TRBJ1-2; D is ambiguous. Trimming removed 8 bases from V and 3 bases from J, with 16 bases in between. Germline V gene data show CDR1 as MGHDK and CDR2 as SYGVNS. The CDR3 spans 14 residues. CDR3 region: CASRRTGEHYGYTF. CDR3 nucleotide sequence: TGTGCCAGCCGACGGACTGGGGAACACTATGGCTACACCTTC.

Only a few counts were recorded for this clonotype. The V call is TRBV6-4, the J call TRBJ1-4; possible D gene TRBD1, 6 bases. The CDR3 is 16 residues long. The V end was cut by 2 bases, the J end by 8 bases, with 18 bases between. Germline V lookup: CDR1 MRHNA, CDR2 SNTAGT. CDR3 sequence reads: CASSDTQGRGGEKLFF. The CDR3 nucleotides read TGTGCCAGCAGTGACACCCAGGGGAGGGGAGGGGAAAAACTGTTTTTT.